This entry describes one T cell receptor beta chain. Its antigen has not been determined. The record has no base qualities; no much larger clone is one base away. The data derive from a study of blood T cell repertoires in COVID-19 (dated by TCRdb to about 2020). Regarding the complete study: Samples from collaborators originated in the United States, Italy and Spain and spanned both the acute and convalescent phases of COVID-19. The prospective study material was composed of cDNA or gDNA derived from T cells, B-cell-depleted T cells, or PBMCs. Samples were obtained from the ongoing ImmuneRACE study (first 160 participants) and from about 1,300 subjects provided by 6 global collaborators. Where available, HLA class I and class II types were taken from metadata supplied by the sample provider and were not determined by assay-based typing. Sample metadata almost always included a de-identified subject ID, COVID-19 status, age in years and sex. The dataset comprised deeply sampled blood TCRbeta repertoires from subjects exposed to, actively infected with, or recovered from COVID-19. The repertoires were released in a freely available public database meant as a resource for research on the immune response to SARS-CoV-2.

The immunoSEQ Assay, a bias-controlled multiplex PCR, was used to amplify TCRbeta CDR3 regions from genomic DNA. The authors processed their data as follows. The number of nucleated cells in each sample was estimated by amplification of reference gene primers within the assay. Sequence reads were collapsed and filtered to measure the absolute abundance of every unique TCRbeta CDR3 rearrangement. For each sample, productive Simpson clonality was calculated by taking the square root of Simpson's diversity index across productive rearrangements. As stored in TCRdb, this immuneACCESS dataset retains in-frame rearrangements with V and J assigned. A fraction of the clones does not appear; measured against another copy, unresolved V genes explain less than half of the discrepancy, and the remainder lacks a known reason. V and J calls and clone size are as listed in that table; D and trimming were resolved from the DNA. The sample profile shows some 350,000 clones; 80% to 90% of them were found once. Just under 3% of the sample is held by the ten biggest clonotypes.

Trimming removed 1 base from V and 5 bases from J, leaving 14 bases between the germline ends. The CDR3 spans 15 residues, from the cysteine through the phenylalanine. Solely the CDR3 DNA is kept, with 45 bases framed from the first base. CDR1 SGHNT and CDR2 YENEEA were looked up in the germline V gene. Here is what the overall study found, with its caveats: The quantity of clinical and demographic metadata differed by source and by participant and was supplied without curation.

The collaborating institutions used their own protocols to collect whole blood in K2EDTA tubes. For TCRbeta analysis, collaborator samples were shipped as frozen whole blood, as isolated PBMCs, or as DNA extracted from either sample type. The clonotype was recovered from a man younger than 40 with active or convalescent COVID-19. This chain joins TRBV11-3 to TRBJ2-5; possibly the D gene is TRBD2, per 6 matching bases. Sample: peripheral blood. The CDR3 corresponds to CASSLGGDPRETQYF. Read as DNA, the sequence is TGTGCCAGCAGCTTAGGGGGGGACCCACGGGAGACCCAGTACTTC. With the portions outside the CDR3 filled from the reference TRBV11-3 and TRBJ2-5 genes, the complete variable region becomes EAGVVQSPRYKIIEKKQPVAFWCNPISGHNTLYWYLQNLGQGPELLIRYENEEAVDDSQLPKDRFSAERLKGVDSTLKIQPAELGDSAVYLCASSLGGDPRETQYFGPGTRLLVL.